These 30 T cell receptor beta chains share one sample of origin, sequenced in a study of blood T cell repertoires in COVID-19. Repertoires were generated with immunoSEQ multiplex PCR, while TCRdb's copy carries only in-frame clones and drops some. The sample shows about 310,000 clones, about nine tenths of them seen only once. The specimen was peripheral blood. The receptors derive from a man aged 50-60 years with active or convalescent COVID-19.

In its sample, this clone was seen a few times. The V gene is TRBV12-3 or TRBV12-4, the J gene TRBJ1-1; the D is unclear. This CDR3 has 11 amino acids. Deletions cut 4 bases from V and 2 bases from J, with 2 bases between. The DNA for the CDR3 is TGTGCCAGCAGTTCAAACACTGAAGCTTTCTTT. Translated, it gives CASSSNTEAFF.

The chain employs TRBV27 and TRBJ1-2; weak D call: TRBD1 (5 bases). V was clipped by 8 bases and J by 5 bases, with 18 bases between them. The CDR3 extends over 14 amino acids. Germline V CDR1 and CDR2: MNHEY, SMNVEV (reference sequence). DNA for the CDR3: TGTGCCAGCTCAAAAGCCGGGGGAGGGTATGGCTACACCTTC. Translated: CASSKAGGGYGYTF.

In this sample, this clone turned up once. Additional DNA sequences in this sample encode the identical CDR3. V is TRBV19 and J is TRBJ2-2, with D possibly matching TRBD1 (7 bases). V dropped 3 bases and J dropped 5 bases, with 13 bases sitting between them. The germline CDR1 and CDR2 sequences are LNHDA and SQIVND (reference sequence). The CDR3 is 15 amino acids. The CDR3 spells CASSIEGAGTGELFF. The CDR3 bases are TGTGCCAGTAGTATTGAGGGGGCGGGGACCGGGGAGCTGTTTTTT.

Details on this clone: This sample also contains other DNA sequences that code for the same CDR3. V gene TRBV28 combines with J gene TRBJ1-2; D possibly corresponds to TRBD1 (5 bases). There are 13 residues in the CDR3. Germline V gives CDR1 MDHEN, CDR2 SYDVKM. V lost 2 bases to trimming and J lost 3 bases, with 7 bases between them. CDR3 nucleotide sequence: TGTGCCAGCAGTTTACAGGGTTACTATGGCTACACCTTC. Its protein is CASSLQGYYGYTF.

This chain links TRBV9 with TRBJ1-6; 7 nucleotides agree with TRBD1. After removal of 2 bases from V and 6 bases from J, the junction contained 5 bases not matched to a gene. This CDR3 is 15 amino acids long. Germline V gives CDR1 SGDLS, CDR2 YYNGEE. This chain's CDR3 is CASSVSTGFNSPLHF. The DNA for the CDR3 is TGTGCCAGCAGCGTCTCGACAGGGTTTAATTCACCCCTCCACTTT.

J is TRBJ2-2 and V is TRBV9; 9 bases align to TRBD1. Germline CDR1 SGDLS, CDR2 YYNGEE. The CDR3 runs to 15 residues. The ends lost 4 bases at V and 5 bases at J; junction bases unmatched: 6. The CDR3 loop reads CASSSRTGVTGELFF. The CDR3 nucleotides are TGTGCCAGCAGCTCAAGGACAGGGGTTACCGGGGAGCTGTTTTTT.

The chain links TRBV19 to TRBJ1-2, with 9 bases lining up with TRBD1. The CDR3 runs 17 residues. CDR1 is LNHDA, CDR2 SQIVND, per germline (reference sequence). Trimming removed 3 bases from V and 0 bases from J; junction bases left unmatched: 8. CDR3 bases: TGTGCCAGTAGTATTGGATTCGGGACAGGGTCTAACTATGGCTACACCTTC. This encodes CASSIGFGTGSNYGYTF.

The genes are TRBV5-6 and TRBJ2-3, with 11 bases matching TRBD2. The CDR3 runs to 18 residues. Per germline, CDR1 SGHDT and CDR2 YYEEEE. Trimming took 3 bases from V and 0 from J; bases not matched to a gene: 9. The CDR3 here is CASSSQRLAGPSTDTQYF. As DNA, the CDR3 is TGTGCCAGCAGCTCACAAAGACTAGCGGGGCCTAGCACAGATACGCAGTATTTT.

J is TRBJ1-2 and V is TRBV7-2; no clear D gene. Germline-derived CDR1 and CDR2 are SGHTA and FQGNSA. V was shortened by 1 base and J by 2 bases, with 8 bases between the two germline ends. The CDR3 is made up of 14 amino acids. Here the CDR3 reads CASSLGRGNYGYTF. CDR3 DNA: TGTGCCAGCAGCTTAGGGCGGGGAAACTATGGCTACACCTTC.

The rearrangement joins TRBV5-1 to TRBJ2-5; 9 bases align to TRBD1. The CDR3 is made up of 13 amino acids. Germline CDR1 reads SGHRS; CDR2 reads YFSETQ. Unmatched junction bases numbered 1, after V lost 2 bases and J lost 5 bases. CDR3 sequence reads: CASSFGTGETQYF. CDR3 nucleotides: TGCGCCAGCAGCTTTGGGACAGGGGAGACCCAGTACTTC.

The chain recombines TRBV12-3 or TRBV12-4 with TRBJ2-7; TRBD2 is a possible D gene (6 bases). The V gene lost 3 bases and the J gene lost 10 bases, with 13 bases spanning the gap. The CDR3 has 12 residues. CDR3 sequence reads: CASSFLAREQYF. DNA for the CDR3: TGTGCCAGCAGTTTTCTGGCGCGGGAACAGTACTTC.

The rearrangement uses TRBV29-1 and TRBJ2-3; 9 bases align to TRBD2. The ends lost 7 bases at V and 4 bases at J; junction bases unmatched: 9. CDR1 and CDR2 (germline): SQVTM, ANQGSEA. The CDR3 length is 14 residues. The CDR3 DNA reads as TGCAGCGCCTCGGTTGGCGGGAGGGCAGATACGCAGTATTTT. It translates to CSASVGGRADTQYF.

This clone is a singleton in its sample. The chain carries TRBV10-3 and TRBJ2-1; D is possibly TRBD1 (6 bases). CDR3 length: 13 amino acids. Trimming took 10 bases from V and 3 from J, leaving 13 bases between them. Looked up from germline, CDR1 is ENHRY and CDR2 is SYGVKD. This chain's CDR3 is CATAPGDYNEQFF. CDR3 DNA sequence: TGTGCCACGGCGCCAGGGGACTACAATGAGCAGTTCTTC.

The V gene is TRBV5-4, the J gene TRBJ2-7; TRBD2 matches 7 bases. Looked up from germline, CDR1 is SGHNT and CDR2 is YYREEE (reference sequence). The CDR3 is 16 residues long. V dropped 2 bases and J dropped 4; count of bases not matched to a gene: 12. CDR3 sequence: CASSFSPAGGRYEQYF. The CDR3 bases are TGTGCCAGCAGCTTCTCACCGGCCGGGGGGAGGTACGAGCAGTACTTC.

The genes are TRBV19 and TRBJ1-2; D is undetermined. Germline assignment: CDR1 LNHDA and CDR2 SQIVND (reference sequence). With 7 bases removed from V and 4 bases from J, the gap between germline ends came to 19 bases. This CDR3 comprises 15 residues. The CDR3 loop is CASTPTPPGPYGYTF. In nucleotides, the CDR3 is TGTGCCAGTACCCCCACGCCCCCTGGGCCCTATGGCTACACCTTC.

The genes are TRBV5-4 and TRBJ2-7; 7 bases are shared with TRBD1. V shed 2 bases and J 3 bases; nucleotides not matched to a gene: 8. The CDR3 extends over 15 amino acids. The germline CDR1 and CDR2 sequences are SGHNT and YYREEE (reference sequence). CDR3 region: CASSFDRDRGYEQYF. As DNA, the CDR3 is TGTGCCAGCAGCTTTGACCGGGACAGAGGCTACGAGCAGTACTTC.

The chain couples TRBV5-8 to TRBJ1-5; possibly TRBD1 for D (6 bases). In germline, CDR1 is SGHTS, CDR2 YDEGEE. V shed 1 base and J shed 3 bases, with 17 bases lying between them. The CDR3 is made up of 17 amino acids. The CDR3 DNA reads TGTGCCAGCAGCTTGAAACGGACAGCCCTGGACAATCAGCCCCAGCATTTT. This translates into CASSLKRTALDNQPQHF.

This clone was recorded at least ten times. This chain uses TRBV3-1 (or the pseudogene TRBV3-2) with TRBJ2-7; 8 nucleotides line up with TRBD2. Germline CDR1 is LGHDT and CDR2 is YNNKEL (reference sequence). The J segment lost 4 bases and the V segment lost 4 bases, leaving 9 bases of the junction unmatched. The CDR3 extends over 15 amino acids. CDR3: CASSPVSGSIYEQYF. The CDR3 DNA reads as TGTGCCAGCAGCCCCGTAAGCGGGAGCATATACGAGCAGTACTTC.

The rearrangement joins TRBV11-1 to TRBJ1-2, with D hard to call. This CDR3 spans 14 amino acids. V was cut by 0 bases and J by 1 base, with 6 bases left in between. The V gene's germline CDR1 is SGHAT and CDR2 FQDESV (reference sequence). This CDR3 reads CASSLAQDNYGYTF. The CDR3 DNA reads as TGTGCCAGCAGCTTAGCCCAGGATAACTATGGCTACACCTTC.

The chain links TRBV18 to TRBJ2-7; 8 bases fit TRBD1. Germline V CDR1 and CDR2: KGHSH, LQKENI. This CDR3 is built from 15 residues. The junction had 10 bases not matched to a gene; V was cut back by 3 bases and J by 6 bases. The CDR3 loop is CASSPSRDRPSEQYF. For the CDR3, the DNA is TGTGCCAGCTCACCCTCCCGGGACAGGCCCAGCGAGCAGTACTTC.

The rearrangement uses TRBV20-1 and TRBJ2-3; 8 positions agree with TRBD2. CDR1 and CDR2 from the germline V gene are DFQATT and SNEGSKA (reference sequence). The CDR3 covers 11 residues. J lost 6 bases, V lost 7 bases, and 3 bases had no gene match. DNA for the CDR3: TGCAGTGAGGCTAGCGGGGATACGCAGTATTTT. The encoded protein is CSEASGDTQYF.

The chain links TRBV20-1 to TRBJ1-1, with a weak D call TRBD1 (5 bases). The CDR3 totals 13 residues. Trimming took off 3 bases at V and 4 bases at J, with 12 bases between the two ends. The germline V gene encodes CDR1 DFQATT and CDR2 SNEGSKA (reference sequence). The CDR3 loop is CSASLGGSTEAFF. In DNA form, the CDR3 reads TGCAGTGCTAGTCTCGGGGGATCCACTGAAGCTTTCTTT.

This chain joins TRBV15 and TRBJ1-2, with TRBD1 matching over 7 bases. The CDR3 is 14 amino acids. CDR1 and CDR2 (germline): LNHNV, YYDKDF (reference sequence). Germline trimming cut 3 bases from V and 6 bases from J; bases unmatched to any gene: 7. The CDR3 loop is CATSSSGGSDGYTF. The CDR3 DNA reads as TGTGCCACCAGCAGTTCAGGGGGTTCGGATGGCTACACCTTC.

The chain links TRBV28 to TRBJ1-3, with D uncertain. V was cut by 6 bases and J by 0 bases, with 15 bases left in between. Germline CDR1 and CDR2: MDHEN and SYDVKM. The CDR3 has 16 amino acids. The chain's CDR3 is CASRNGGGGSGNTIYF. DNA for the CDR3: TGTGCCAGCAGGAACGGAGGAGGCGGCTCTGGAAACACCATATATTTT.

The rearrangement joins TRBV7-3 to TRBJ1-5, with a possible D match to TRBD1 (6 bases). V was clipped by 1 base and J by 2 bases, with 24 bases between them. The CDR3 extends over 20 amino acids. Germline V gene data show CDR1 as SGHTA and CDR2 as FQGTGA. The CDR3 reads CASSLIGSRGPPQGNQPQHF. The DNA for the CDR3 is TGTGCCAGCAGCTTAATTGGGTCCAGGGGACCCCCGCAGGGCAATCAGCCCCAGCATTTT.

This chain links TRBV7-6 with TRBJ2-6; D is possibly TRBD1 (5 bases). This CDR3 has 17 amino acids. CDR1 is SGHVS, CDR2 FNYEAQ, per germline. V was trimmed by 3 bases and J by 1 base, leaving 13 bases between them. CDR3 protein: CASSFQAGSSGANVLTF. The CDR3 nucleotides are TGTGCCAGCAGCTTTCAGGCAGGGTCGTCTGGGGCCAACGTCCTGACTTTC.

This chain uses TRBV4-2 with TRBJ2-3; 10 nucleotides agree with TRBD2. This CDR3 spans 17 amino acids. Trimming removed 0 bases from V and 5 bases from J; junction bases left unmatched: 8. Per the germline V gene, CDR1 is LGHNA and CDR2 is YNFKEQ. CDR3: CASSQETSGGAGDTQYF. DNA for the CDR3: TGTGCCAGCAGCCAAGAAACGAGCGGGGGGGCCGGAGATACGCAGTATTTT.

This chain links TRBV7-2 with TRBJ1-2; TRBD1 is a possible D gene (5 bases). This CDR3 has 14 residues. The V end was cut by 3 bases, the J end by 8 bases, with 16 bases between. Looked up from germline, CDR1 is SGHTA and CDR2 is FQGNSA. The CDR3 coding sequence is TGTGCCAGCAGCTTTAGTAGGGGAAGTTGGGGCTACACCTTC. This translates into CASSFSRGSWGYTF.

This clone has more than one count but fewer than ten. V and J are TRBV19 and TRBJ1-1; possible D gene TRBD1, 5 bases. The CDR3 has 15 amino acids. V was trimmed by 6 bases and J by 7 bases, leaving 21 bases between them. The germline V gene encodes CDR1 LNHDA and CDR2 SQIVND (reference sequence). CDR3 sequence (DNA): TGTGCCAGTAGCCGTCGGGGGGGTGTAGCGGGTGAAGCTTTCTTT. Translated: CASSRRGGVAGEAFF.

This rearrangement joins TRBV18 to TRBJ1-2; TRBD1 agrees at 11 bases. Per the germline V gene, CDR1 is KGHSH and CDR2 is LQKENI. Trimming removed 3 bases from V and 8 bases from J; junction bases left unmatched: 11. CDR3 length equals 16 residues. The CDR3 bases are TGTGCCAGCTCACCGATGGCCGGACAGGGGGCGCGAGGCTACACCTTC. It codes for CASSPMAGQGARGYTF.